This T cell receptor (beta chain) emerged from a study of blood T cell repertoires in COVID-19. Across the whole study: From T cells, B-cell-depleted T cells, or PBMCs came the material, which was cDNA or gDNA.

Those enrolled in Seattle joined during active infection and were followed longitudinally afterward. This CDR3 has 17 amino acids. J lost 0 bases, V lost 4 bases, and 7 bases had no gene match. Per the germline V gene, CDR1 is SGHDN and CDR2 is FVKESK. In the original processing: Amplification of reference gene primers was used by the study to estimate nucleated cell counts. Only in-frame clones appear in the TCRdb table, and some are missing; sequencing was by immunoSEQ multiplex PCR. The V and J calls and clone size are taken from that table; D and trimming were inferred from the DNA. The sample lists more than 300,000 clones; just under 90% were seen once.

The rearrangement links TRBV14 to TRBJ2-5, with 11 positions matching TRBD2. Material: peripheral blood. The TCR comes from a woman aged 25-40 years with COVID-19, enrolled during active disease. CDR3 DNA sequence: TGTGCCAGCAGCCCTAGGACTAGCGGGCTTTACCAAGAGACCCAGTACTTC. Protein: CASSPRTSGLYQETQYF.